This T cell receptor (beta chain) emerged from a study of identical twins. Study-wide results and caveats: Diverse VJ usage suggested most zero-insertion clonotypes were not invariant T cells.

Using its own MiXCR run on the 5' RACE reads, TCRdb lists one record per CDR3 protein. The sample lists 1.5 million to 2 million distinct CDR3 sequences; about 30% were seen once. Concerning this clonotype itself: Its specificity is unknown.

The origin of this receptor is a newborn girl in good health. The material sequenced was cord blood.

CDR3 coding DNA: TGTGCCAGTAGTATCGCGTCTAGAGGGGATGAGCAGTTCTTC. The encoded protein is CASSIASRGDEQFF. The chain links TRBV19 to TRBJ2-1; the D gene could be TRBD1 or TRBD2 (5 bases each). Trimming took off 3 bases at V and 8 bases at J, with 14 bases between the two ends. CDR3 length: 14 residues. Germline lookup yields CDR1 LNHDA and CDR2 SQIVND (reference sequence).